What follows are 24 T cell receptor beta chains derived from one specimen sequenced in a study of identical twins. TCRdb fed the 5' RACE reads into MiXCR, producing one record per CDR3 protein. The sample has 550,000 to 700,000 distinct CDR3 sequences, 21% seen once. This sample was also put to use in a study of T cells expressing NK-cell markers.

Sequenced sample: PBMCs. The receptors originated from a woman younger than 35 in good health.

The V call is TRBV7-2, the J call TRBJ2-5; D gene ambiguous. Deletions cut 5 bases from V and 5 bases from J, with 15 bases between. CDR3 size: 14 residues. Germline loops: CDR1 SGHTA, CDR2 FQGNSA. CDR3 sequence: CASSPMESVETQYF. In DNA form, the CDR3 reads TGTGCCAGCAGCCCCATGGAGTCGGTGGAGACCCAGTACTTC.

This clonotype occurred a few times. This sequence joins TRBV6-5 and TRBJ1-1; D call uncertain. Germline V lookup: CDR1 MNHEY, CDR2 SVGAGI. This CDR3 contains 15 residues. Trimming removed 0 bases from V and 7 bases from J, with 15 bases in between. The CDR3: CASSYSRGRLGEAFF. CDR3 bases: TGTGCCAGCAGTTACTCGAGAGGGAGGCTAGGTGAAGCTTTCTTT.

The rearrangement joins TRBV20-1 to TRBJ2-7; D may be TRBD2 (6 bases). V was cut by 5 bases and J by 6 bases, with 20 bases left in between. In germline, CDR1 is DFQATT, CDR2 SNEGSKA (reference sequence). The CDR3 contains 14 residues. CDR3 nucleotides: TGCAGTGCTGGAGGGACTCACTCAGACGTCGAGCAGTACTTC. It specifies CSAGGTHSDVEQYF.

This clonotype was seen only a few times. The V and J genes are TRBV12-3 or TRBV12-4 and TRBJ2-7; no definite D call. V lost 5 bases and J 7 bases, leaving 18 bases between the germline ends. The CDR3 has 14 amino acids. The CDR3 protein is CASSPRAETPEQYF. The CDR3 coding sequence is TGTGCCAGCAGTCCCCGGGCCGAGACCCCAGAGCAGTACTTC.

This clonotype was picked up a small number of times. The rearrangement uses TRBV5-5 and TRBJ1-1, with D possibly TRBD1 on 6 matching bases. The CDR3 runs to 15 residues. CDR1 SGHKS and CDR2 YYEKEE come from the germline V gene (reference sequence). The germline V and J ends were trimmed by 1 base and 1 base, with 11 bases remaining between them. CDR3 loop: CASSLRGAENTEAFF. CDR3 in DNA: TGTGCCAGCAGCTTGAGGGGGGCGGAGAACACTGAAGCTTTCTTT.

This clonotype appeared a few times. V is TRBV5-1 and J is TRBJ2-1; D gene uncertain. Germline CDR1 SGHRS, CDR2 YFSETQ. The CDR3 runs to 13 residues. V lost 2 bases and J 7 bases, leaving 10 bases between the germline ends. CDR3 region: CASSFVSGNEQFF. The CDR3 DNA sequence: TGCGCCAGCAGCTTCGTCTCTGGGAATGAGCAGTTCTTC. The variable domain in full, completed from reference TRBV5-1 and TRBJ2-1, reads KAGVTQTPRYLIKTRGQQVTLSCSPISGHRSVSWYQQTPGQGLQFLFEYFSETQRNKGNFPGRFSGRQFSNSRSEMNVSTLELGDSALYLCASSFVSGNEQFFGPGTRLTVL.

The genes are TRBV5-1 and TRBJ2-1, with D tentatively TRBD1 (6 bases). The V gene lost 0 bases and the J gene lost 7 bases, with 11 bases spanning the gap. The CDR3 has 14 residues. In germline, CDR1 is SGHRS, CDR2 YFSETQ. CDR3 nucleotide sequence: TGCGCCAGCAGCTTGGAGGCAGGGGAGAATGAGCAGTTCTTC. Its translation: CASSLEAGENEQFF.

CDR3 sequence reads: CASSSPPGTDTQYF. CDR3 DNA: TGTGCCAGCAGTTCCCCTCCTGGCACAGATACGCAGTATTTT. This rearrangement joins TRBV27 to TRBJ2-3; no definite D call. CDR3 length: 14 residues. V was trimmed by 4 bases and J by 1 base, leaving 9 bases between them. The germline V gene encodes CDR1 MNHEY and CDR2 SMNVEV (reference sequence).

The chain combines TRBV6-6 with TRBJ1-1; D remains unclear. The germline V gene encodes CDR1 MNHNY and CDR2 SVGAGI (reference sequence). The CDR3 has 13 residues. Trimming cost V 2 bases and J 8 bases, with 12 bases left between them. The CDR3 DNA is TGTGCCAGCAGTTACCTTACCGGGGAAGAAGCTTTCTTT. As protein: CASSYLTGEEAFF.

This clonotype was found a few times. The chain employs TRBV12-3 or TRBV12-4 and TRBJ2-7; no firm D call. V gave up 1 base and J gave up 9 bases, with 10 bases separating them. The CDR3 sequence is 12 residues long. The CDR3 sequence: CASSLVYRMQYF. The DNA for the CDR3 is TGTGCCAGCAGTTTAGTGTATCGGATGCAGTACTTC.

There are a few counts of this clonotype. The chain recombines TRBV5-1 with TRBJ1-1, with a tentative D call TRBD1 (5 bases). This CDR3 spans 15 amino acids. From germline, CDR1 is SGHRS and CDR2 YFSETQ. Trimming stripped 4 bases from V and 1 base from J, with 14 bases between. CDR3 nucleotides: TGCGCCAGCAGCCGGGCAGCAGGGTGGAACACTGAAGCTTTCTTT. This codes for CASSRAAGWNTEAFF.

This clonotype occurred a few times. This chain uses TRBV5-8 with TRBJ2-7; D uncertain. The V gene lost 4 bases and the J gene lost 5 bases, with 13 bases spanning the gap. Germline lookup yields CDR1 SGHTS and CDR2 YDEGEE. The CDR3 covers 13 residues. The CDR3 reads CASSRLRSHEQYF. CDR3 bases: TGTGCCAGCAGCCGGCTTAGATCCCACGAGCAGTACTTC.

This clonotype has only a few counts. The chain uses TRBV12-3 or TRBV12-4 and TRBJ2-3; D remains unclear. V dropped 5 bases and J dropped 5 bases, with 11 bases sitting between them. The CDR3 runs to 13 residues. The CDR3, as DNA: TGTGCCAGCAGTGAGGCTGAGGAAGATACGCAGTATTTT. Its translation is CASSEAEEDTQYF.

This clonotype was seen ten or more times. The chain has TRBV7-9 and TRBJ2-5; TRBD2 matches at 15 bases. This CDR3 is built from 15 residues. The V gene's germline CDR1 is SEHNR and CDR2 FQNEAQ (reference sequence). After removal of 5 bases from V and 4 bases from J, the junction contained 2 bases not matched to a gene. CDR3 nucleotides: TGTGCCAGCAGCCGGACTAGCGGGAGGGGAGAGACCCAGTACTTC. It is translated as CASSRTSGRGETQYF.

CDR3: CASSYSGPPVNTEAFF. Written as DNA, the CDR3 is TGTGCCAGCAGTTACTCAGGACCCCCGGTGAACACTGAAGCTTTCTTT. The chain has TRBV6-5 and TRBJ1-1; D gene uncertain. The CDR3 is 16 amino acids. Germline CDR1 reads MNHEY; CDR2 reads SVGAGI. The V end was cut by 0 bases, the J end by 0 bases, with 11 bases between.

The sample holds a few counts of this clonotype. The rearrangement joins TRBV20-1 to TRBJ2-3, with D possibly TRBD2 on 6 matching bases. From germline, CDR1 is DFQATT and CDR2 SNEGSKA (reference sequence). The CDR3 spans 14 residues. Trimming stripped 3 bases from V and 2 bases from J, with 12 bases between. CDR3 in DNA: TGCAGTGCTAGGTTTGCGGGGCTCACAGATACGCAGTATTTT. This encodes CSARFAGLTDTQYF.

This chain links TRBV27 with TRBJ2-3; D unclear. V lost 2 bases to trimming and J lost 2 bases, with 11 bases between them. In germline, CDR1 is MNHEY, CDR2 SMNVEV (reference sequence). The CDR3 covers 15 residues. The CDR3 is CASSLGQRFTDTQYF. Written as DNA, the CDR3 is TGTGCCAGCAGTTTAGGCCAGCGCTTCACAGATACGCAGTATTTT.

This clonotype was seen more than once but under ten times. The rearrangement joins TRBV4-2 to TRBJ1-4, with D tentatively TRBD1 (6 bases). CDR3 length: 18 amino acids. Looked up from germline, CDR1 is LGHNA and CDR2 is YNFKEQ. V dropped 0 bases and J dropped 6 bases, with 20 bases sitting between them. The CDR3: CASSQDPLSGTPDEKLFF. Here the CDR3 DNA reads TGTGCCAGCAGCCAAGATCCTCTCTCCGGGACACCCGATGAAAAACTGTTTTTT.

In its sample, this clonotype was seen a few times. The chain recombines TRBV6-1 with TRBJ2-1; D is uncertain. The V gene lost 6 bases and the J gene lost 5 bases, with 29 bases spanning the gap. This CDR3 contains 19 residues. Germline assignment: CDR1 MNHNS and CDR2 SASEGT. The CDR3: CASSQTPFRPFNIDNEQFF. CDR3 coding DNA: TGTGCCAGCAGCCAGACCCCCTTTCGCCCATTCAACATTGACAATGAGCAGTTCTTC.

The gene calls are TRBV5-1 and TRBJ2-1, with D uncertain. This CDR3 is 12 amino acids long. CDR1 and CDR2 (germline): SGHRS, YFSETQ. Trimming left V 1 base short and J 11 bases short, with 10 bases between. The CDR3 nucleotides read TGCGCCAGCAGCTTGTTGGGTAATCAGCAGTTCTTC. Amino acids: CASSLLGNQQFF.

A few counts support this clonotype. Here the CDR3 reads CASSIQGQTYEQYF. Written as DNA, the CDR3 is TGCGCCAGCAGCATCCAAGGTCAGACCTACGAGCAGTACTTC. The chain is built from TRBV5-1 and TRBJ2-7; D uncertain. The germline V and J ends were trimmed by 4 bases and 2 bases, with 13 bases remaining between them. The CDR3 is 14 residues long. Germline V gene data show CDR1 as SGHRS and CDR2 as YFSETQ.

The V gene is TRBV7-2, the J gene TRBJ2-7; D might be TRBD1 (5 bases). V shed 2 bases and J shed 3 bases, with 11 bases lying between them. The germline V gene has CDR1 SGHTA and CDR2 FQGNSA. CDR3 length: 14 residues. CDR3 in amino acids: CASSLIVRDYEQYF. The CDR3 bases are TGTGCCAGCAGCTTAATCGTCAGGGACTACGAGCAGTACTTC.

The V gene is TRBV2, the J gene TRBJ1-2; D gene ambiguous. From germline, CDR1 is SNHLY and CDR2 FYNNEI. V was shortened by 7 bases and J by 3 bases, with 12 bases between the two germline ends. This CDR3 comprises 13 residues. This CDR3 is CASILTSDYGYTF. The CDR3, as DNA: TGTGCCAGCATTCTGACAAGTGACTATGGCTACACCTTC.

This sequence joins TRBV9 and TRBJ2-1; tentatively, D is TRBD2 (5 bases). V lost 0 bases, J lost 3 bases, and 13 bases lay in between. The CDR3 sequence is 16 residues long. The germline gives CDR1 SGDLS, CDR2 YYNGEE. CDR3 DNA sequence: TGTGCCAGCAGCGTAGGGTACGGGAACTACTACAATGAGCAGTTCTTC. Translating gives CASSVGYGNYYNEQFF.